What follows are 14 T cell receptor beta chains derived from one specimen sequenced in a study of radiation and T cells in renal cell carcinoma. This sample's time point: blood 2 weeks post-SBRT. As for treatment: 15 Gy SBRT to primary tumor, nephrectomy 4 weeks later. The data were produced by immunoSEQ multiplex PCR, yet TCRdb's version contains in-frame clones alone and is incomplete. The sample holds some 120,000 clones; roughly 91% are singletons and the top ten take 5.8%. The source was blood, collected from a patient whose treatment included radiotherapy and nephrectomy. All receptors derive from a woman aged 65 to 85 with renal cell carcinoma.

V gene TRBV28 combines with J gene TRBJ1-2; D may be TRBD1 (6 bases). The CDR3 length is 12 residues. Germline V gene lookup returns CDR1 MDHEN and CDR2 SYDVKM. V lost 7 bases and J 5 bases, leaving 11 bases between the germline ends. CDR3 amino acids: CASTQQGYGYTF. The CDR3 DNA sequence: TGTGCCAGCACCCAACAGGGATATGGCTACACCTTC.

The count of this clone is one. The chain uses TRBV5-1 and TRBJ1-5; no firm D call. V was clipped by 0 bases and J by 5 bases, with 6 bases between them. Germline V gene data show CDR1 as SGHRS and CDR2 as YFSETQ. The CDR3 is 13 amino acids. The CDR3 coding sequence is TGCGCCAGCAGCTTGGCAGCGGATCAGCCCCAGCATTTT. This encodes CASSLAADQPQHF. The full variable domain, in which reference TRBV5-1 and TRBJ1-5 provide the parts outside the CDR3, is KAGVTQTPRYLIKTRGQQVTLSCSPISGHRSVSWYQQTPGQGLQFLFEYFSETQRNKGNFPGRFSGRQFSNSRSEMNVSTLELGDSALYLCASSLAADQPQHFGDGTRLSIL.

J is TRBJ1-1 and V is TRBV30; D is unclear. Germline CDR1 is GTSNPN and CDR2 is SVGIG (reference sequence). The CDR3 runs 12 residues. V lost 7 bases, J lost 5 bases, and 14 bases lay in between. CDR3 loop: CALKERRTEAFF. The CDR3 nucleotides are TGTGCCTTGAAAGAAAGAAGGACTGAAGCTTTCTTT.

The chain carries TRBV10-3 and TRBJ2-7; 12 bases line up with TRBD1. Looked up from germline, CDR1 is ENHRY and CDR2 is SYGVKD. CDR3 length: 14 amino acids. This CDR3 reads CAARGDRGPNEQYF. The CDR3 nucleotides are TGTGCAGCAAGGGGGGACAGGGGGCCGAACGAGCAGTACTTC.

V and J are TRBV28 and TRBJ1-6; TRBD1 is a possible D gene (5 bases). The CDR3 has 16 residues. The germline V gene has CDR1 MDHEN and CDR2 SYDVKM. Deletions cut 2 bases from V and 7 bases from J, with 15 bases between. The CDR3: CASSLGGVAPNSPLHF. The CDR3 DNA follows: TGTGCCAGCAGTTTAGGAGGGGTAGCGCCAAATTCACCCCTCCACTTT.

V gene TRBV9 combines with J gene TRBJ1-5, with D unresolved. Per the germline V gene, CDR1 is SGDLS and CDR2 is YYNGEE. CDR3 length: 14 amino acids. The V end lost 0 bases, the J end lost 2 bases, and 6 bases lay between the germline ends. The CDR3 is CASSVGMGNQPQHF. The CDR3 nucleotides are TGTGCCAGCAGCGTAGGGATGGGCAATCAGCCCCAGCATTTT.

This chain joins TRBV11-1 and TRBJ1-1; 9 nucleotides align to TRBD1. V dropped 5 bases and J dropped 6; count of bases not matched to a gene: 7. This CDR3 contains 14 residues. Germline V gene lookup returns CDR1 SGHAT and CDR2 FQDESV (reference sequence). Here the CDR3 reads CASSPRTGDPEAFF. The DNA for the CDR3 is TGTGCCAGCAGCCCCCGGACAGGGGACCCTGAAGCTTTCTTT.

In regard to this clone: The sample contains more than one DNA sequence encoding this CDR3. DNA for the CDR3: TGCGCCAGCACCCGGGGGACAGTCAACACTGAAGCTTTCTTT. Translated: CASTRGTVNTEAFF. The gene calls are TRBV5-1 and TRBJ1-1, with TRBD1 matching over 7 bases. CDR1 and CDR2 (germline): SGHRS, YFSETQ. The length of the CDR3 is 14 residues. J was trimmed by 2 bases and V by 6 bases; bases with no gene match: 7.

This chain connects TRBV28 to TRBJ1-1, with D hard to call. Trimming left V 7 bases short and J 1 base short, with 16 bases between. Germline V gives CDR1 MDHEN, CDR2 SYDVKM. The CDR3 sequence is 15 residues long. The CDR3 bases are TGTGCCAGCATCCCCAGCCCGATCCCGAACACTGAAGCTTTCTTT. Its translation: CASIPSPIPNTEAFF.

This chain joins TRBV5-4 and TRBJ1-4, with D tentatively TRBD1 (5 bases). V lost 4 bases and J lost 8, with 15 bases in between. Per germline, CDR1 SGHNT and CDR2 YYREEE (reference sequence). The CDR3 covers 14 residues. CDR3 loop: CASSPGGNQEKLFF. The CDR3 bases are TGTGCCAGCAGCCCCGGGGGGAACCAAGAAAAACTGTTTTTT. Full variable domain (missing parts from reference TRBV5-4 and TRBJ1-4): ETGVTQSPTHLIKTRGQQVTLRCSSQSGHNTVSWYQQALGQGPQFIFQYYREEENGRGNFPPRFSGLQFPNYSSELNVNALELDDSALYLCASSPGGNQEKLFFGSGTQLSVL.

This chain uses TRBV15 with TRBJ2-5; D gene uncertain. CDR1 and CDR2 from the germline V gene are LNHNV and YYDKDF (reference sequence). This CDR3 spans 14 amino acids. The V end lost 4 bases, the J end lost 5 bases, and 14 bases lay between the germline ends. The CDR3 loop is CATSTIVRTETQYF. The CDR3 DNA reads as TGTGCCACCAGCACAATCGTTCGTACGGAGACCCAGTACTTC.

V gene TRBV13 combines with J gene TRBJ2-7; perhaps TRBD1 as D (6 bases). V lost 5 bases and J 5 bases, leaving 19 bases between the germline ends. Germline V gene lookup returns CDR1 PRHDT and CDR2 FYEKMQ (reference sequence). This CDR3 is 15 amino acids long. Written as DNA, the CDR3 is TGTGCCAGCAGCAAAAGACAGGTTTATCTCGACGAGCAGTACTTC. Amino acids: CASSKRQVYLDEQYF.

J is TRBJ1-5 and V is TRBV6-1; possible D gene TRBD1, 6 bases. The V gene lost 4 bases and the J gene lost 5 bases, with 12 bases spanning the gap. This CDR3 is 14 amino acids long. The germline V gene encodes CDR1 MNHNS and CDR2 SASEGT. CDR3 in DNA: TGTGCCAGCAGTGTCGGGACAAGTTATCAGCCCCAGCATTTT. It translates to CASSVGTSYQPQHF.

The chain employs TRBV7-8 and TRBJ1-1; 8 bases match TRBD1. The V and J ends lost 4 bases and 0 bases, in that order; junction bases with no gene match: 7. Germline values: CDR1 SGHVS, CDR2 FQNEAQ. The length of the CDR3 is 16 residues. The CDR3 nucleotides read TGTGCCAGCAGCTCCACCGGGACAGGTCTGAACACTGAAGCTTTCTTT. Residues: CASSSTGTGLNTEAFF.